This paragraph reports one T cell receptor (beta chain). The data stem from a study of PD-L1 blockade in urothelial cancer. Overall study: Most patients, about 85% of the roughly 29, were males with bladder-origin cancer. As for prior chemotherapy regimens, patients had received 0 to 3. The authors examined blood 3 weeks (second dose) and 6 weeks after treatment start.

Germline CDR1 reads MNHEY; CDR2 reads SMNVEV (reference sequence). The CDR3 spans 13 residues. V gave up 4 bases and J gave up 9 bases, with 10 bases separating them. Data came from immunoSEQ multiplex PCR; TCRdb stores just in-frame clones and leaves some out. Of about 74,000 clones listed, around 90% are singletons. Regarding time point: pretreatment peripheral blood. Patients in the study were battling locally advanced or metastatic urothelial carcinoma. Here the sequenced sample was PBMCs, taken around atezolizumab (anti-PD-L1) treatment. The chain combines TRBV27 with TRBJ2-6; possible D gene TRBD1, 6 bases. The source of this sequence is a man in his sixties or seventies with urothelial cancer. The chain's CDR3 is CASSSTGFNVLTF. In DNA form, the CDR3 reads TGTGCCAGCAGTTCAACAGGGTTCAACGTCCTGACTTTC.